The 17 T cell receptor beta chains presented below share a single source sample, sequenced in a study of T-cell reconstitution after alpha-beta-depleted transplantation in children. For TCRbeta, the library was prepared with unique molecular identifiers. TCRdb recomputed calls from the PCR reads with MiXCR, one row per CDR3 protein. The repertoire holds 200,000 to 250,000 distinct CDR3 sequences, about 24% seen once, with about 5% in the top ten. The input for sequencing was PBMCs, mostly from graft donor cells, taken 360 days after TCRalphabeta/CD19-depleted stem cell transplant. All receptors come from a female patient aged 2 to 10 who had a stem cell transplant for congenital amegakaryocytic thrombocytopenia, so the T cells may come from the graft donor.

DNA for the CDR3: TGTGCCAGCTCACCGTTAACAGGTCAATTGCCGGCTGATACGCAGTATTTT. Protein product: CASSPLTGQLPADTQYF. This chain links TRBV18 with TRBJ2-3; D possibly corresponds to TRBD1 (5 bases). From germline, CDR1 is KGHSH and CDR2 LQKENI. The CDR3 has 17 amino acids. Trimming cost V 3 bases and J 6 bases, with 22 bases left between them.

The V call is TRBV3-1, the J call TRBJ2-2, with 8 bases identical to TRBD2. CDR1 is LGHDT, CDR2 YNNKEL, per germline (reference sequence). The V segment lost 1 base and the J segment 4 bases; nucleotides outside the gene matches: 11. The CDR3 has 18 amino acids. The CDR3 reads CASSQVGIAGKTTGELFF. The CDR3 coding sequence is TGTGCCAGCAGCCAAGTTGGTATAGCGGGAAAGACCACCGGGGAGCTGTTTTTT.

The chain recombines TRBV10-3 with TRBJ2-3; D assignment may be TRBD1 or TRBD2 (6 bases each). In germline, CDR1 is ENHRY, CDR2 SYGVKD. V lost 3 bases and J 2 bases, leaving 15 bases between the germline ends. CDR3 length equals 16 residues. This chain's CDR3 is CAISDYGGGSTDTQYF. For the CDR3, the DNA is TGTGCCATCAGTGACTACGGAGGGGGGTCCACAGATACGCAGTATTTT.

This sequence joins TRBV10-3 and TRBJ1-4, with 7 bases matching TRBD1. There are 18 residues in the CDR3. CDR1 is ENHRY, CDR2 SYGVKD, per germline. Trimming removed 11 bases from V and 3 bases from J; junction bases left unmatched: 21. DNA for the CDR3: TGTGCCTCCAGGGGGTCCTCAGGTGCGCAGGTGGCTAATGAAAAACTGTTTTTT. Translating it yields CASRGSSGAQVANEKLFF.

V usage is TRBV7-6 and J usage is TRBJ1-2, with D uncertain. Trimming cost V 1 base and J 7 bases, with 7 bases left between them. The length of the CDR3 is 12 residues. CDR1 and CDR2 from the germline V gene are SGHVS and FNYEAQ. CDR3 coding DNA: TGTGCCAGCAGCTTAGTTGGCGCTGGCTACACCTTC. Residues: CASSLVGAGYTF.

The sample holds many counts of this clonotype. The CDR3 sequence: CASSQARERPYEQYF. DNA for the CDR3: TGCGCCAGCAGCCAAGCCCGGGAGAGACCTTACGAGCAGTACTTC. The genes are TRBV4-1 and TRBJ2-7, with TRBD2 as a possible D gene (6 bases). Germline CDR1 is MGHRA and CDR2 is YSYEKL. There are 15 residues in the CDR3. V was shortened by 1 base and J by 4 bases, with 14 bases between the two germline ends.

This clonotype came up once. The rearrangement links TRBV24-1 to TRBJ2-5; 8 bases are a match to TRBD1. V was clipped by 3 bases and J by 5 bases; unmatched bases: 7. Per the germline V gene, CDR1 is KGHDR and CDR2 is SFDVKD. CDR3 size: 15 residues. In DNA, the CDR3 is TGTGCCACCAGTGATCCCGGACAGGGTTATGAGACCCAGTACTTC. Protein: CATSDPGQGYETQYF.

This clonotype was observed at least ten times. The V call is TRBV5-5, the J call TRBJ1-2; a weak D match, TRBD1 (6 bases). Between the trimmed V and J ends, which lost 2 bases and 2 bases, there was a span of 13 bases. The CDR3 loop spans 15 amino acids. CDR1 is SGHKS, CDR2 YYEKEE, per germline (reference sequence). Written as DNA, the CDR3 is TGTGCCAGCAGCTTCGATCCCAGGGGAAACTATGGCTACACCTTC. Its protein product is CASSFDPRGNYGYTF.

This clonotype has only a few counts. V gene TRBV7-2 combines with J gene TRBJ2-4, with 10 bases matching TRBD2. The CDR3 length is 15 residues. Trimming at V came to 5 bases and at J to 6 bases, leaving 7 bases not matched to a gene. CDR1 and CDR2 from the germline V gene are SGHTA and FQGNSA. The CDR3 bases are TGTGCCAGCAGCCCCCGAGTAGCGGGAGGAAACATTCAGTACTTC. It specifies CASSPRVAGGNIQYF. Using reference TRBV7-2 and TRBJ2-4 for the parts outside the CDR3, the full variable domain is GAGVSQSPSNKVTEKGKDVELRCDPISGHTALYWYRQSLGQGLEFLIYFQGNSAPDKSGLPSDRFSAERTGGSVSTLTIQRTQQEDSAVYLCASSPRVAGGNIQYFGAGTRLSVL.

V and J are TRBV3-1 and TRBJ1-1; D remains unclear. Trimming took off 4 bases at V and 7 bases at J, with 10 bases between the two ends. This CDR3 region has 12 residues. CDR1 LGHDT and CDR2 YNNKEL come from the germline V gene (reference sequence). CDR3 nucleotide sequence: TGTGCCAGCAGCCTCGGGAGAATTGAAGCTTTCTTT. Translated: CASSLGRIEAFF. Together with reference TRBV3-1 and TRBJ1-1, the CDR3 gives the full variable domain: DTAVSQTPKYLVTQMGNDKSIKCEQNLGHDTMYWYKQDSKKFLKIMFSYNNKELIINETVPNRFSPKSPDKAHLNLHINSLELGDSAVYFCASSLGRIEAFFGQGTRLTVV.

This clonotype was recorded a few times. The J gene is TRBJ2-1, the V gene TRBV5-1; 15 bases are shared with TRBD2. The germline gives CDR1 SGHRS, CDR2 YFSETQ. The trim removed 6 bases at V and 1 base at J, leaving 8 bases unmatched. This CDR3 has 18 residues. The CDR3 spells CASTTGLAGGLSYNEQFF. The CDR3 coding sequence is TGCGCCAGCACCACCGGACTAGCGGGGGGGCTGTCCTACAATGAGCAGTTCTTC.

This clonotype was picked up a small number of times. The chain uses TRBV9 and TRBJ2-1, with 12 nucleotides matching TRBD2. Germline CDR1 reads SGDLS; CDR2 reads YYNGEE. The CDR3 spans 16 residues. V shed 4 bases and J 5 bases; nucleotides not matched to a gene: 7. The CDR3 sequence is CASSRQTSGGHNEQFF. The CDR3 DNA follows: TGTGCCAGCAGCCGACAAACTAGCGGGGGGCACAATGAGCAGTTCTTC.

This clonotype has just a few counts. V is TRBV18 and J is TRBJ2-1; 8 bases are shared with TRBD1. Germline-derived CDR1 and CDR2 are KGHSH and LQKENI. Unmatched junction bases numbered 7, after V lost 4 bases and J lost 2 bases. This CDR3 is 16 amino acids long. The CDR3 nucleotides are TGTGCCAGCTCACGCCCGACAGGGGAGGCCTACAATGAGCAGTTCTTC. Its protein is CASSRPTGEAYNEQFF.

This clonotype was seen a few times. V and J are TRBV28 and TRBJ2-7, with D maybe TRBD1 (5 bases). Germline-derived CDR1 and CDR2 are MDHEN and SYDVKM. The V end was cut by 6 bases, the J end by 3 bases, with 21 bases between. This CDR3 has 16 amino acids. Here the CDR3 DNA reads TGTGCCAGCAGCTCCTTTCGTAGGCAGGACATCTACGAGCAGTACTTC. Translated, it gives CASSSFRRQDIYEQYF.

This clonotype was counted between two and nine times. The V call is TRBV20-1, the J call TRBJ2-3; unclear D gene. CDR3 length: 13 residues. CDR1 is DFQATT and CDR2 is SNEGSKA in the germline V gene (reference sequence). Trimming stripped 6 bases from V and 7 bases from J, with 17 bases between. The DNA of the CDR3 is TGCAGTGCCCAGTTCGGAGCCGAAAATACGCAGTATTTT. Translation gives CSAQFGAENTQYF.

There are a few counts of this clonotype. This chain's CDR3 is CASSTGIDYTF. Written as DNA, the CDR3 is TGTGCCAGCAGCACAGGGATAGACTACACCTTC. The rearrangement uses TRBV7-9 and TRBJ1-2; possible D gene TRBD1, 6 bases. CDR1 and CDR2 from the germline V gene are SEHNR and FQNEAQ (reference sequence). The CDR3 is 11 residues long. The V gene lost 5 bases and the J gene lost 10 bases, with 11 bases spanning the gap.

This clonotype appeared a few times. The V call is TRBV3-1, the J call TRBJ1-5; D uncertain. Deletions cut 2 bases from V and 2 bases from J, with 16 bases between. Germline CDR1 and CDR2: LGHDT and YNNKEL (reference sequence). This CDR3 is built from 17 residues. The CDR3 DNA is TGTGCCAGCAGCCAATCGCACTGGGGATTTGGCAATCAGCCCCAGCATTTT. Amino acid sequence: CASSQSHWGFGNQPQHF.